This passage covers 18 T cell receptor beta chains from one sample sequenced in a study of cytomegalovirus exposure and HLA in healthy donors. This PCR relied on a set of 60 Vbeta primers and 13 Jbeta primers. Assay used: immunoSEQ multiplex PCR; TCRdb lists only in-frame clones, some missing. The sample gives around 100,000 clones, more than 65% of which show up once; roughly 0.9% is in the top ten. Specimen: PBMCs. These receptors came from a woman aged 25 to 39 in good health and CMV-seronegative.

This clone was detected many times. The chain has TRBV6-1 and TRBJ2-1; D may be TRBD1 (6 bases). This CDR3 spans 15 amino acids. CDR1 is MNHNS and CDR2 is SASEGT in the germline V gene. The V and J ends lost 0 bases and 6 bases respectively, with 12 bases between them. CDR3 amino acids: CASSEAVGASNEQFF. DNA for the CDR3: TGTGCCAGCAGTGAAGCAGTGGGGGCTAGCAATGAGCAGTTCTTC.

This chain connects TRBV9 to TRBJ1-2, with a weak D call TRBD1 (6 bases). Germline lookup yields CDR1 SGDLS and CDR2 YYNGEE. V lost 1 base and J lost 5, with 12 bases in between. The CDR3 loop spans 14 amino acids. Here the CDR3 reads CASSVSAQGYGYTF. The CDR3 DNA reads TGTGCCAGCAGCGTAAGCGCACAGGGATATGGCTACACCTTC.

The chain employs TRBV4-3 and TRBJ2-6; TRBD1 matches at 9 bases. This CDR3 has 21 amino acids. J lost 1 base, V lost 2 bases, and 15 bases had no gene match. Germline CDR1 is LGHNA and CDR2 is YSLEER. The CDR3 nucleotides are TGCGCCAGCAGCCAATTTACAGGGGGCAATGTGAGGGTTTCTGGGGCCAACGTCCTGACTTTC. Its protein is CASSQFTGGNVRVSGANVLTF.

The rearrangement joins TRBV2 to TRBJ1-2; TRBD1 agrees at 10 bases. From germline, CDR1 is SNHLY and CDR2 FYNNEI. CDR3 length equals 11 residues. J was trimmed by 12 bases and V by 9 bases; bases with no gene match: 7. The CDR3 protein is CASWTGGKDTF. CDR3 sequence (DNA): TGTGCCAGTTGGACAGGGGGGAAGGACACCTTC.

The chain combines TRBV7-2 with TRBJ2-3; 7 nucleotides agree with TRBD2. CDR3 length equals 12 residues. The germline CDR1 and CDR2 sequences are SGHTA and FQGNSA. V gave up 6 bases and J gave up 6 bases; unmatched junction bases: 3. The CDR3 region has the DNA TGTGCCAGCAGGACAGCGGGGGATACGCAGTATTTT. Translated: CASRTAGDTQYF. Full variable domain (outside the CDR3, taken from reference TRBV7-2 and TRBJ2-3): GAGVSQSPSNKVTEKGKDVELRCDPISGHTALYWYRQSLGQGLEFLIYFQGNSAPDKSGLPSDRFSAERTGGSVSTLTIQRTQQEDSAVYLCASRTAGDTQYFGPGTRLTVL.

This clone was counted between two and nine times. This rearrangement joins TRBV30 to TRBJ1-1; maybe TRBD1 (6 bases). V was cut by 0 bases and J by 9 bases, with 17 bases left in between. Per the germline V gene, CDR1 is GTSNPN and CDR2 is SVGIG (reference sequence). This CDR3 has 14 residues. The CDR3 is CAWSVAIQGPQAFF. The CDR3 DNA reads TGTGCCTGGAGTGTGGCGATACAGGGCCCTCAAGCTTTCTTT.

This chain connects TRBV7-6 to TRBJ1-2; 7 bases are shared with TRBD1. Trimming cost V 4 bases and J 7 bases; bases outside gene matches: 9. This CDR3 spans 14 amino acids. The germline gives CDR1 SGHVS, CDR2 FNYEAQ. Here the CDR3 reads CASSSTSGTVGYTF. Written as DNA, the CDR3 is TGTGCCAGCAGCTCGACCTCCGGGACAGTTGGCTACACCTTC. Full variable domain (missing parts from reference TRBV7-6 and TRBJ1-2): GAGVSQSPRYKVTKRGQDVALRCDPISGHVSLYWYRQALGQGPEFLTYFNYEAQQDKSGLPNDRFSAERPEGSISTLTIQRTEQRDSAMYRCASSSTSGTVGYTFGSGTRLTVV.

Turning to this clone: Other DNA sequences of this sample code for an identical CDR3. The gene calls are TRBV5-1 and TRBJ1-1; D is unclear. Per the germline V gene, CDR1 is SGHRS and CDR2 is YFSETQ. CDR3 length equals 14 residues. Trimming shortened V by 0 bases and J by 2 bases, and 8 bases separated the two germline ends. In DNA form, the CDR3 reads TGCGCCAGCAGCTTGGGGGCAGCTAACACTGAAGCTTTCTTT. Its translation: CASSLGAANTEAFF.

The J gene is TRBJ1-1, the V gene TRBV7-3; no definite D call. The CDR3 has 13 amino acids. Germline-derived CDR1 and CDR2 are SGHTA and FQGTGA. Trimming took 5 bases from V and 0 from J, leaving 7 bases between them. The CDR3: CASSRLVNTEAFF. DNA for the CDR3: TGTGCCAGCAGCCGGTTAGTGAACACTGAAGCTTTCTTT.

This clone showed up just a few times. The DNA of the CDR3 is TGCGCCAGCAGCTTCGGGACAGGGTGGGAGCAGTACTTC. It codes for CASSFGTGWEQYF. The V gene is TRBV5-1, the J gene TRBJ2-7; TRBD1 aligns across 9 bases. Germline CDR1 SGHRS, CDR2 YFSETQ. V shed 2 bases, J shed 7 bases, and the junction held 4 bases outside the gene matches. CDR3 length: 13 residues.

The chain combines TRBV6-5 with TRBJ1-2; tentative D call: TRBD1 (6 bases). V was clipped by 10 bases and J by 5 bases, with 20 bases between them. This CDR3 has 14 residues. Germline V gene sequence: CDR1 MNHEY, CDR2 SVGAGI. The CDR3 here is CATYRGGPGYGYTF. In DNA form, the CDR3 reads TGTGCCACCTATAGGGGGGGGCCGGGGTATGGCTACACCTTC.

This chain uses TRBV6-5 with TRBJ2-5; unclear D gene. This CDR3 has 12 residues. V lost 2 bases and J lost 5, with 6 bases in between. Germline values: CDR1 MNHEY, CDR2 SVGAGI. This chain's CDR3 is CASSYGQETQYF. The CDR3 region has the DNA TGTGCCAGCAGTTACGGCCAGGAGACCCAGTACTTC.

In this sample, this clone turned up a few times. The chain employs TRBV5-6 and TRBJ1-1; 12 bases line up with TRBD1. Losses at the gene ends were 4 bases for V and 10 bases for J; bases not matched to a gene: 11. CDR1 and CDR2 (germline): SGHDT, YYEEEE. The length of the CDR3 is 15 residues. The DNA of the CDR3 is TGTGCCAGCAGCCTCCGGGACAGGGGGCGTCTGGTAGCTTTCTTT. Translating gives CASSLRDRGRLVAFF.

This rearrangement joins TRBV6-5 to TRBJ2-2; D is uncertain. Germline CDR1 and CDR2: MNHEY and SVGAGI. The V end lost 9 bases, the J end lost 4 bases, and 15 bases lay between the germline ends. The CDR3 consists of 14 residues. The CDR3 coding sequence is TGTGCCAGTTCAATATTACAAGTCACCGGGGAGCTGTTTTTT. Translation: CASSILQVTGELFF.

The rearrangement uses TRBV5-1 and TRBJ1-2; D ambiguous. This CDR3 contains 15 residues. In germline, CDR1 is SGHRS, CDR2 YFSETQ. The germline V and J ends were trimmed by 1 base and 0 bases, with 10 bases remaining between them. The CDR3 bases are TGCGCCAGCAGCTTGACGGTGAGATCTAACTATGGCTACACCTTC. As protein: CASSLTVRSNYGYTF.

V and J are TRBV7-2 and TRBJ1-1; perhaps TRBD1 as D (6 bases). The CDR3 length is 13 residues. V shed 5 bases and J shed 11 bases, with 18 bases lying between them. CDR1 and CDR2 (germline): SGHTA, FQGNSA. The CDR3 region has the DNA TGTGCCAGCAGCGCCCAACAACAGGGTCTGGCTTTCTTT. It codes for CASSAQQQGLAFF.

V and J are TRBV7-9 and TRBJ2-7; TRBD2 matches 9 bases. Unmatched junction bases numbered 10, after V lost 8 bases and J lost 5 bases. The CDR3 spans 14 residues. Looked up from germline, CDR1 is SEHNR and CDR2 is FQNEAQ (reference sequence). The CDR3 nucleotides are TGTGCCAGCGTCCCTGGTGCGGGGGGGGACGAGCAGTACTTC. Translated, it gives CASVPGAGGDEQYF.

The rearrangement links TRBV11-3 to TRBJ2-7; a possible D gene is TRBD1 (6 bases). The CDR3 is 14 amino acids. V gave up 5 bases and J gave up 1 base, with 12 bases separating them. Germline CDR1 and CDR2: SGHNT and YENEEA. DNA of the CDR3: TGTGCCAGCAGCACCCCCGGACAGTCCTACGAGCAGTACTTC. Translating it yields CASSTPGQSYEQYF.